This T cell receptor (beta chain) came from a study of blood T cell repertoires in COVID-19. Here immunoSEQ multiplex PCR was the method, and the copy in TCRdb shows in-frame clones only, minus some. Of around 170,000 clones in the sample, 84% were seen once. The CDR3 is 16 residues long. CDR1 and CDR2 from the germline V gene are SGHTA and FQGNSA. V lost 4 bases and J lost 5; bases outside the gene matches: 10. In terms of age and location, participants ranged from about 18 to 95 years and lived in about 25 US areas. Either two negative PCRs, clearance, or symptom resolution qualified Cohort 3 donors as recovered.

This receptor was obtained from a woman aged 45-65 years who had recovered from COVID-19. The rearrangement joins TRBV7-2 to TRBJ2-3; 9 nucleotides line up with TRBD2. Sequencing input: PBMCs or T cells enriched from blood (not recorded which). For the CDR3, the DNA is TGTGCCAGCAGCTACGGGCTAGCGGGAATTGGAGATACGCAGTATTTT. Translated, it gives CASSYGLAGIGDTQYF.